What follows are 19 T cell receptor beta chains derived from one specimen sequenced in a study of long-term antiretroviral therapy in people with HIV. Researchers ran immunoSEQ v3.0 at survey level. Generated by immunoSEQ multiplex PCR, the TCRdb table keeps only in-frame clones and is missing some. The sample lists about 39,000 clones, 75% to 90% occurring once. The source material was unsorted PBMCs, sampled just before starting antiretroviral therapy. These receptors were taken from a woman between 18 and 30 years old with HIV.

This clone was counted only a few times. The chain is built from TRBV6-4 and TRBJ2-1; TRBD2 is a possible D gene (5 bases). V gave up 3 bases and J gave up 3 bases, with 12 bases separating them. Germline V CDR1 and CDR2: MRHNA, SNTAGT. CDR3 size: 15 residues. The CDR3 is CASSEGGGDYNEQFF. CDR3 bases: TGTGCCAGCAGTGAGGGCGGAGGCGACTACAATGAGCAGTTCTTC.

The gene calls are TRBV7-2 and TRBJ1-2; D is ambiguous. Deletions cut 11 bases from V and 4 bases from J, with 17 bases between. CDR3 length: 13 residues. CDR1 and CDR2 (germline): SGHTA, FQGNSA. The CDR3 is CASAGGRIYGYTF. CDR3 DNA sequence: TGTGCCTCGGCCGGAGGCCGGATCTATGGCTACACCTTC.

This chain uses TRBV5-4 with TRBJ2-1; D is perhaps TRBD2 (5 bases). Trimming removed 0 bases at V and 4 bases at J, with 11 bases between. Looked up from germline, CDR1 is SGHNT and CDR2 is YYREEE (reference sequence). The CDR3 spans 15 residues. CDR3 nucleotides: TGTGCCAGCAGCTTGGTTAAGGGCGGGTACAATGAGCAGTTCTTC. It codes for CASSLVKGGYNEQFF. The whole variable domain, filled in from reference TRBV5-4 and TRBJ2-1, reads ETGVTQSPTHLIKTRGQQVTLRCSSQSGHNTVSWYQQALGQGPQFIFQYYREEENGRGNFPPRFSGLQFPNYSSELNVNALELDDSALYLCASSLVKGGYNEQFFGPGTRLTVL.

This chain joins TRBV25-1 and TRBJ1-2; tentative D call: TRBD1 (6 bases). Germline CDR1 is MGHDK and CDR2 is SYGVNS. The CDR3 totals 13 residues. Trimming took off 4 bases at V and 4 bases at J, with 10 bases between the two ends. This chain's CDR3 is CASSVGQSYGYTF. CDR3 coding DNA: TGTGCCAGCAGTGTAGGACAGAGCTATGGCTACACCTTC.

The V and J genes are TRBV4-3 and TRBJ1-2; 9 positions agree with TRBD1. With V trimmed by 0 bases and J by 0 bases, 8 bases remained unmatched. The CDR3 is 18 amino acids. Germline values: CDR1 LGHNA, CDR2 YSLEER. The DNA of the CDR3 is TGCGCCAGCAGCCAAGACGGGCCGGGACAGGGCCCTAACTATGGCTACACCTTC. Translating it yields CASSQDGPGQGPNYGYTF.

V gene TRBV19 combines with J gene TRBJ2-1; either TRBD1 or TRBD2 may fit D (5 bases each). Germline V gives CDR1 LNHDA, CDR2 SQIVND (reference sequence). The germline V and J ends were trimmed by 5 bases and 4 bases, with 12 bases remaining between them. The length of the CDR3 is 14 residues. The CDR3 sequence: CASSPGTAYNEQFF. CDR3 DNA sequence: TGTGCCAGTAGTCCCGGGACGGCATACAATGAGCAGTTCTTC.

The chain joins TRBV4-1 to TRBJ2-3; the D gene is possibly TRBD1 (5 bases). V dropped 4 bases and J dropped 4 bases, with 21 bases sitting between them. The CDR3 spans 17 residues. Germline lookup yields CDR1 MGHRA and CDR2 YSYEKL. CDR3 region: CASSLSPVQVGADTQYF. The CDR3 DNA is TGCGCCAGCAGCCTCTCCCCGGTACAGGTTGGAGCAGATACGCAGTATTTT.

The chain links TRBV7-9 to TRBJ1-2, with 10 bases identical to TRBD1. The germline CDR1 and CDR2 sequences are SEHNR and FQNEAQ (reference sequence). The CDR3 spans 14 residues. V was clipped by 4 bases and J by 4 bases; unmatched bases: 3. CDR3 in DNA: TGTGCCAGCAGCTCGACAGGGGGCCGCTATGGCTACACCTTC. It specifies CASSSTGGRYGYTF. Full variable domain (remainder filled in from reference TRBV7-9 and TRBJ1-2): DTGVSQNPRHKITKRGQNVTFRCDPISEHNRLYWYRQTLGQGPEFLTYFQNEAQLEKSRLLSDRFSAERPKGSFSTLEIQRTEQGDSAMYLCASSSTGGRYGYTFGSGTRLTVV.

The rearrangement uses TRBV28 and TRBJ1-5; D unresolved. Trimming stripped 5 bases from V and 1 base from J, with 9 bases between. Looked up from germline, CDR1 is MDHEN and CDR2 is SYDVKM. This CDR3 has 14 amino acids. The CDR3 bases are TGTGCCAGCAGTCCCCTTGGAAGCAATCAGCCCCAGCATTTT. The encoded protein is CASSPLGSNQPQHF.

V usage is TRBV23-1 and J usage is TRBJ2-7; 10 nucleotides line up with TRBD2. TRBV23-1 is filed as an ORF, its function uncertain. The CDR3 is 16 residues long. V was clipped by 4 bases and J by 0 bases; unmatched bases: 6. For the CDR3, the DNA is TGCGCCAGCAGTCGCCTGGGACTAGCGCGCTCCTACGAGCAGTACTTC. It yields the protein CASSRLGLARSYEQYF.

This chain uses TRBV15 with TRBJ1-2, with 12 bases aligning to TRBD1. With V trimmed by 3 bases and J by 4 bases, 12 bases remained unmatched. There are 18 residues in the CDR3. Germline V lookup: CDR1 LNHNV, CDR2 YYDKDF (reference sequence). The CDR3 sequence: CATSRPGQGASEAYGYTF. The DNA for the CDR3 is TGTGCCACCAGCAGGCCGGGACAGGGGGCGTCGGAGGCCTATGGCTACACCTTC.

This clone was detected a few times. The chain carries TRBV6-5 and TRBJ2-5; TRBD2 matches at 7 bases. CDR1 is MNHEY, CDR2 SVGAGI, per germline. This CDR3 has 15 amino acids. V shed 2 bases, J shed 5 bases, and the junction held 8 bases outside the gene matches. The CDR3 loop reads CASSYTSVPGETQYF. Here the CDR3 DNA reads TGTGCCAGCAGTTACACTAGCGTACCTGGGGAGACCCAGTACTTC.

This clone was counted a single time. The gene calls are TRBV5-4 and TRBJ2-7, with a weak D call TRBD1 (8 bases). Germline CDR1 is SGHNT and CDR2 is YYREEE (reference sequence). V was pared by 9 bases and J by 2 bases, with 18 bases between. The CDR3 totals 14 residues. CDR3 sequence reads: CATAGDRRTYEQYF. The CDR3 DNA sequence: TGTGCCACCGCGGGGGACAGGCGTACCTACGAGCAGTACTTC.

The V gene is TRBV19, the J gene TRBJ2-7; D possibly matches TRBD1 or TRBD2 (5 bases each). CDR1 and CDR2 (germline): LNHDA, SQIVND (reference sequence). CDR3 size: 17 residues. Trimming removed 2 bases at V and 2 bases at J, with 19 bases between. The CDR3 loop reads CASSIRRGARLPYEQYF. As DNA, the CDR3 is TGTGCCAGTAGTATAAGGAGAGGGGCGCGGTTGCCCTACGAGCAGTACTTC.

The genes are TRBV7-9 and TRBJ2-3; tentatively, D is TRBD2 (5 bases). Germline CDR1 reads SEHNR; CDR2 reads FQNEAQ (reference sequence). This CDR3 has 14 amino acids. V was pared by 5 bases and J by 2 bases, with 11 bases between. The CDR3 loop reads CASSPRGDTDTQYF. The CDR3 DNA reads TGTGCCAGCAGCCCCCGGGGAGACACAGATACGCAGTATTTT.

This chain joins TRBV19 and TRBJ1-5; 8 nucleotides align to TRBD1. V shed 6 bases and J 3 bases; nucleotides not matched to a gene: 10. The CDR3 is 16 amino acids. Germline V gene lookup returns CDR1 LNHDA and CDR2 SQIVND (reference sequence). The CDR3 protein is CASRFFGQGPNQPQHF. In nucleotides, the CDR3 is TGTGCCAGTAGATTCTTCGGACAGGGCCCCAATCAGCCCCAGCATTTT.

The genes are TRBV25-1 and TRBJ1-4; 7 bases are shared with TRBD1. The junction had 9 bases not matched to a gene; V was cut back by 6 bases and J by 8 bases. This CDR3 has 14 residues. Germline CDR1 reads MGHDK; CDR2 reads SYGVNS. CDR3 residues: CASSLRGGQEKLFF. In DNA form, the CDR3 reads TGTGCCAGCAGCCTCAGGGGGGGGCAGGAAAAACTGTTTTTT.

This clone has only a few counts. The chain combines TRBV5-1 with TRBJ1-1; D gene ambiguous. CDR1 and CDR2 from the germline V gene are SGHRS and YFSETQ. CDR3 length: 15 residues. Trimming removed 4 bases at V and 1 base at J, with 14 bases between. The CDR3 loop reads CASSLVGRTNTEAFF. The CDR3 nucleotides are TGCGCCAGCAGCCTGGTGGGCAGGACGAACACTGAAGCTTTCTTT.

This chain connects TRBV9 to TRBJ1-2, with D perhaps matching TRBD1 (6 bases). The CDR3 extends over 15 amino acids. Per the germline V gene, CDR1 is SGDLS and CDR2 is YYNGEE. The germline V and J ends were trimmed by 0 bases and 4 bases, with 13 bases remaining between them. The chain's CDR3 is CASSVDRGGTYGYTF. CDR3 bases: TGTGCCAGCAGCGTAGATAGGGGGGGGACCTATGGCTACACCTTC.